This T cell receptor (beta chain) came from a study of CD8 T cells in ankylosing spondylitis. Study-wide results and caveats: From matched ankylosing spondylitis synovial fluid, disease-linked clones were reportedly recovered at significantly enriched levels.

This clonotype was recorded at least ten times. Its antigen is currently unknown. TCRdb re-derived calls from the 5' RACE reads in MiXCR, one entry per CDR3 protein. Among about 69,000 distinct CDR3 sequences listed, about 5.7% were seen once. The V gene's germline CDR1 is MDHEN and CDR2 SYDVKM. CDR3 length: 11 residues. With 7 bases removed from V and 4 bases from J, the gap between germline ends came to 7 bases. The TCR comes from a male donor with ankylosing spondylitis or in good health (not recorded which). Material for sequencing was blood, either unsorted or a sorted T cell fraction (not recorded which). The V and J genes are TRBV28 and TRBJ1-1; D remains unclear. The CDR3 is CASKSGTEAFF. CDR3 nucleotide sequence: TGTGCCAGCAAATCGGGCACTGAAGCTTTCTTT.